This T cell receptor beta chain is drawn from a study of a mutant IDH1 vaccine in newly diagnosed glioma. The time point is: week 23, last vaccination. One vaccine dose held 300 ug of mutant IDH1 20-mer peptide and came with topical imiquimod. Sequencing was performed with immunoSEQ multiplex PCR; in TCRdb, only in-frame clones are kept and a portion is missing. The repertoire consists of tens of thousands of clones, with 84% occurring once and the leading ten covering less than 15%. On this clone: Antigen unknown.

Looked up from germline, CDR1 is WSHSY and CDR2 is SAAADI. The CDR3 has 14 amino acids. V was pared by 4 bases and J by 5 bases, with 14 bases between. This chain uses TRBV10-2 with TRBJ2-5; D tentatively fits TRBD1 or TRBD2 (5 bases each). Here the sequenced sample was PBMCs, taken from a glioma patient whose treatment included an IDH1 peptide vaccine. The clonotype originates from a man between 18 and 29 years old with glioma. This CDR3 reads CASSGDGLGETQYF. The CDR3 DNA reads TGCGCCAGCAGTGGGGACGGACTCGGGGAGACCCAGTACTTC.